One and the same sample provided the 5 T cell receptor beta chains below, sequenced in a study of human T cells and chemical hapten exposure (dated by TCRdb to the early 2020s). Explained via the paper, the time point label denotes: patch test 2, 6 weeks after DPC sensitization. The sample's treatment or condition label, in plain terms: therapeutic diphenylcyclopropenone sensitization with weekly scalp DPC. The library was obtained by RACE. The sample was run on a NextSeq 500. The public sequencing data were trimmed at Q25 with fastp and processed into clonotypes with MiXCR by TCRdb, which kept only in-frame beta chains. Every distinct CDR3 protein forms one entry, paired with its most common genes and DNA. A total of 35,000 to 45,000 distinct CDR3 sequences appear in this sample, 8.5% to 10% of them only once. 15% of the sample is held by the ten biggest clonotypes. This sample comprised whole blood, obtained in connection with sensitization to the hapten diphenylcyclopropenone (DPC). The source of these receptors is a woman aged 40 to 50 with alopecia areata. Some clones in this sample may be carry-over from other donors' samples.

This clonotype was seen at least ten times. This sequence joins TRBV12-3 or TRBV12-4 and TRBJ1-3, with TRBD1 matching over 7 bases. The CDR3 extends over 16 amino acids. V trimming: 3 bases; J trimming: 4 bases; junction bases outside the gene matches: 9. The CDR3 DNA reads as TGTGCCAGCAGTTTCCCGCTACAGGGGAGAGGAAACACCATATATTTT. Protein product: CASSFPLQGRGNTIYF.

The sample holds many counts of this clonotype. The V and J genes are TRBV6-5 and TRBJ2-2, with a weak D call TRBD2 (5 bases). CDR3 size: 13 residues. V was shortened by 8 bases and J by 0 bases, with 7 bases between the two germline ends. Germline assignment: CDR1 MNHEY and CDR2 SVGAGI. In nucleotides, the CDR3 is TGTGCCAGCGTAGCGACGAACACCGGGGAGCTGTTTTTT. Translated: CASVATNTGELFF.

To note about this clonotype: A read error may account for a junction end that differs from germline. The V call is TRBV7-2, the J call TRBJ2-7; the D is unclear. This CDR3 is 14 amino acids long. CDR1 is SGHTA and CDR2 is FQGNSA in the germline V gene. DNA of the CDR3: TGTGCCAGCAGCTTAGAAGTGCAGGCCTACGAGCAGAACTTC. It translates to CASSLEVQAYEQNF.

The chain's CDR3 is CASSGRSTIPIISYEQYF. The DNA for the CDR3 is TGTGCCAGCAGTGGGCGTAGTACAATCCCAATCATATCCTACGAGCAGTACTTC. The chain is built from TRBV28 and TRBJ2-7; D is undetermined. CDR1 and CDR2 from the germline V gene are MDHEN and SYDVKM. The ends were cut back, 5 bases at V and 1 base at J, with 24 bases in the middle. The CDR3 length is 18 residues.

This clonotype has at least ten counts. V gene TRBV20-1 combines with J gene TRBJ2-2, with 13 bases identical to TRBD2. The length of the CDR3 is 14 residues. Trimming removed 6 bases from V and 7 bases from J; junction bases left unmatched: 5. CDR1 is DFQATT, CDR2 SNEGSKA, per germline (reference sequence). For the CDR3, the DNA is TGCAGTGCCGGACTAGCGGGGGTGGTCGGGGAGCTGTTTTTT. Amino acid sequence: CSAGLAGVVGELFF.